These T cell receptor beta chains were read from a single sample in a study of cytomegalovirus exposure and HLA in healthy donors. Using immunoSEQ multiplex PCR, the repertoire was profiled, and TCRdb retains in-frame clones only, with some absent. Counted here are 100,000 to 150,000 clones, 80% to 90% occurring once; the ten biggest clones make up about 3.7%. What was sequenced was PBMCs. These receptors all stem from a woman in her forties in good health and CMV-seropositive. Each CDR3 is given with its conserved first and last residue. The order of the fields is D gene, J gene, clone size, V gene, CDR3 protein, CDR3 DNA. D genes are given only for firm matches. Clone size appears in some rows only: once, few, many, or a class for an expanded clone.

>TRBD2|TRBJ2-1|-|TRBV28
CASTLGLAGGENEQFF
TGTGCCAGCACCTTAGGACTAGCGGGAGGAGAGAATGAGCAGTTCTTC
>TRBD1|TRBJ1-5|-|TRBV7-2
CASSNQQGANQPQHF
TGTGCCAGCAGCAACCAACAGGGGGCAAATCAGCCCCAGCATTTT
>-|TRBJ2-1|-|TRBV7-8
CASSLGGGSDISYEQFF
TGTGCCAGCAGCTTAGGGGGGGGCTCGGATATTTCGTATGAGCAGTTCTTC
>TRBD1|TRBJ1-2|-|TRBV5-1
CASSSAGTGIPYGYTF
TGCGCCAGCAGCTCCGCCGGGACAGGGATCCCCTATGGCTACACCTTC
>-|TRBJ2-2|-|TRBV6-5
CASSLPAGTGELFF
TGTGCCAGCAGTTTGCCAGCGGGCACCGGGGAGCTGTTTTTT
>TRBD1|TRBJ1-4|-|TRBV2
CASLRDRGEKLFF
TGTGCCAGCCTCCGGGACAGGGGGGAAAAACTGTTTTTT
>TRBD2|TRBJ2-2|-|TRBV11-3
CASSLDTVAGSSTGELFF
TGTGCCAGCAGCTTAGATACCGTAGCGGGGAGTAGCACCGGAGAGCTGTTTTTT
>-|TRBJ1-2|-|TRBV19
CASSMGGPNYGYTF
TGTGCCAGTAGTATGGGCGGGCCTAACTATGGCTACACCTTC
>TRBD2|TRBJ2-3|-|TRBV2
CASSDIASSGIDTQYF
TGTGCCAGCAGTGATATAGCGTCTAGCGGGATTGATACGCAGTATTTT
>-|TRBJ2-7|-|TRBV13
CASSAGQSNSYEQYF
TGTGCCAGCAGCGCCGGACAGAGTAACTCCTACGAGCAGTACTTC
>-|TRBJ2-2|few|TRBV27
CASSLREGVNTGELFF
TGTGCCAGCAGTTTACGGGAAGGAGTTAACACCGGGGAGCTGTTTTTT
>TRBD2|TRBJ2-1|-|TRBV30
CAWSAQPGLGSDEQFF
TGTGCCTGGAGTGCTCAACCGGGACTAGGATCCGATGAGCAGTTCTTC
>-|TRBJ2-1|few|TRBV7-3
CASSPTPGSSYNEQFF
TGTGCCAGCAGCCCAACCCCCGGGAGCTCCTACAATGAGCAGTTCTTC
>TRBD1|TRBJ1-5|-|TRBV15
CATSSLTSFVPGQGRQPQHF
TGTGCCACCAGCAGCCTTACTAGTTTTGTCCCGGGACAGGGGCGTCAGCCCCAGCATTTT
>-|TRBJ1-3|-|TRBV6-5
CASAQDRRNTIYF
TGTGCCAGCGCACAAGACAGGCGAAACACCATATATTTT
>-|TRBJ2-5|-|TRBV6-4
CASSSRGGQETQYF
TGTGCCAGCAGTTCTCGGGGTGGCCAAGAGACCCAGTACTTC
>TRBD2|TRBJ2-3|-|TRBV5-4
CASSGREGTDTQYF
TGTGCCAGCAGCGGGAGGGAAGGCACAGATACGCAGTATTTT
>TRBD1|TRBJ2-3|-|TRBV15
CATSVSGTGDTDTQYF
TGTGCCACCAGCGTCTCCGGGACAGGGGACACAGATACGCAGTATTTT
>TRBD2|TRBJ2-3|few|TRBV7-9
CASSSPTLDSGRTDTQYF
TGTGCCAGCAGCTCCCCTACGCTAGATAGCGGGAGGACAGATACGCAGTATTTT
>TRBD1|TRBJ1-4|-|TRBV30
CAWSVSFVGQRNEKLFF
TGTGCCTGGAGTGTAAGTTTCGTGGGACAGAGGAATGAAAAACTGTTTTTT
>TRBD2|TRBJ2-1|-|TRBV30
CAWSRDGEGEQFF
TGTGCCTGGAGTAGGGACGGGGAGGGTGAGCAGTTCTTC
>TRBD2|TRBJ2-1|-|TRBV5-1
CASSLWGAGTSGYNEQFF
TGCGCCAGCAGCTTGTGGGGGGCAGGGACTAGCGGATACAATGAGCAGTTCTTC
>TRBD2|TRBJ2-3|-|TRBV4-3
CASSQDTSGRTDTQYF
TGCGCCAGCAGCCAAGATACTAGCGGGAGGACAGATACGCAGTATTTT
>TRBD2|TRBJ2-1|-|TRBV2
CASSELASGSRNEQFF
TGTGCCAGCAGTGAACTGGCTAGCGGGAGTCGAAATGAGCAGTTCTTC
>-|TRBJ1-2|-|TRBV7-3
CASSRIPTQGSYGYTF
TGTGCCAGCAGCCGTATACCTACGCAGGGGAGCTATGGCTACACCTTC
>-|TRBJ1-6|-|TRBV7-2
CASNPLRGNSPLHF
TGTGCCAGCAACCCCTTAAGAGGGAATTCACCCCTCCACTTT
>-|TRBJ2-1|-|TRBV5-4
CASGRGTDNEQFF
TGTGCCAGCGGCCGGGGGACTGACAATGAGCAGTTCTTC
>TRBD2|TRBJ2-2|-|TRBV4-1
CASSQDRTSTTGELFF
TGCGCCAGCAGCCAAGATCGGACTAGCACGACCGGGGAGCTGTTTTTT
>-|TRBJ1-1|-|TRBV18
CASSPRTSTGPGTEAFF
TGTGCCAGCTCACCGCGTACGAGTACAGGGCCGGGCACTGAAGCTTTCTTT
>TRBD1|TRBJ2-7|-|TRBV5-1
CASSPGQDLISYEQYF
TGCGCCAGCAGCCCCGGACAGGACCTTATTTCCTACGAGCAGTACTTC
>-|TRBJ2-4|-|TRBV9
CASSAETGKNIQYF
TGTGCCAGCAGCGCGGAGACGGGCAAAAACATTCAGTACTTC
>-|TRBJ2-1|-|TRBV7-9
CSSSLGSEEQFF
TGTTCCAGCAGCTTAGGATCGGAGGAGCAGTTCTTC
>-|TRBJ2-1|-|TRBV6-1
CASSKSRYPVNEQFF
TGTGCCAGCAGTAAAAGCAGGTATCCTGTGAATGAGCAGTTCTTC
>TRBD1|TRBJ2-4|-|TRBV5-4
CASSSPGQGKNIQYF
TGTGCCAGCAGCTCCCCGGGACAGGGAAAAAACATTCAGTACTTC
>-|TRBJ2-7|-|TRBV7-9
CASSLGGGTYEQYF
TGTGCCAGCAGCTTAGGTGGCGGCACCTACGAGCAGTACTTC
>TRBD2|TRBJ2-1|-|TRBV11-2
CASSRTRLAGPNNEQFF
TGTGCCAGCAGCCGAACGCGACTAGCGGGACCCAACAATGAGCAGTTCTTC
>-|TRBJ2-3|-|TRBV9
CASSGSQGLGPDTQYF
TGTGCCAGCAGCGGATCACAAGGGTTGGGGCCAGATACGCAGTATTTT
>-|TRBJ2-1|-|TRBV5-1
CASSLTSGGRYNEQFF
TGCGCCAGCAGCTTGACATCTGGAGGGAGGTACAATGAGCAGTTCTTC
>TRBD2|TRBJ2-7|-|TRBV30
CAWTPASLGLATGEQYF
TGTGCCTGGACCCCCGCTTCGCTGGGACTAGCGACGGGTGAGCAGTACTTC
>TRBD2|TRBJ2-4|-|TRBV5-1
CASSLAREGWGKNIQYF
TGCGCCAGCAGCTTGGCACGGGAGGGTTGGGGCAAAAACATTCAGTACTTC
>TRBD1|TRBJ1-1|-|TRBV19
CASHSVRQGRVSPEAFF
TGTGCCAGTCACTCTGTGAGACAGGGGAGAGTGTCTCCTGAAGCTTTCTTT
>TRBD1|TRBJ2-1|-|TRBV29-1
CSVAGQGYNEQFF
TGCAGCGTTGCAGGACAGGGTTATAATGAGCAGTTCTTC
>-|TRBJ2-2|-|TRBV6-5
CASSPLTGELFF
TGTGCCAGCAGCCCCCTCACCGGGGAGCTGTTTTTT
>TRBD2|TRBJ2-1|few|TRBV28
CASSLSGLAGDEQFF
TGTGCCAGCAGTTTATCGGGACTAGCGGGAGATGAGCAGTTCTTC
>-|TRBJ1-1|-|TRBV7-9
CASSSPRGTGQLNTEAFF
TGTGCCAGCAGCTCCCCTAGGGGCACCGGGCAGTTGAACACTGAAGCTTTCTTT
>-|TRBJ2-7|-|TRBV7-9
CASSLVGGSYEQYF
TGTGCCAGCAGCTTAGTTGGGGGGAGCTACGAGCAGTACTTC
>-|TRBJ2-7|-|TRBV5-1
CASSPGAGDSYEQYF
TGCGCCAGCAGCCCGGGGGCGGGAGACTCCTACGAGCAGTACTTC
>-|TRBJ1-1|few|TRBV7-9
CASSLETPMNTEAFF
TGTGCCAGCAGCTTAGAGACTCCTATGAACACTGAAGCTTTCTTT
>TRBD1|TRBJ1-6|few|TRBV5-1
CASSFYSGTGGSPLHF
TGCGCCAGCAGCTTTTACTCCGGGACAGGGGGTTCACCCCTCCACTTT